This T cell receptor beta chain stems from a study of Ad26.COV2.S vaccination and SARS-CoV-2 variants. As for the study in general: Participants got Ad26.COV2.S intramuscularly, once or twice 56 days apart. General study points: Total T cell responses were possibly underestimated by TCR breadth and depth analyses. Vaccine recipients posted higher spike-specific TCR breadth than their placebo counterparts.

Using immunoSEQ multiplex PCR, the repertoire was profiled, and TCRdb retains in-frame clones only, with some absent. The table records approximately 300,000 clones, around four fifths of them present only once. Treatment of the sample: 19 received Ad26.COV2.S at low or high dose, single or two shots; roughly five received placebo; per-sample allocation not given. Samples came from day 63 after the first vaccine or placebo injection. The V gene lost 3 bases and the J gene lost 1 base, with 11 bases spanning the gap. Germline CDR1 SGHRS, CDR2 YFSETQ. This CDR3 is built from 14 residues. A remark on this clone: Its specificity is not known.

Sequencing was performed on peripheral blood, taken in a trial of Ad26.COV2.S vaccine versus placebo. The V gene is TRBV5-1, the J gene TRBJ2-7; D is undetermined. This clonotype was sampled from a person between 18 and 65 years old who received the Ad26.COV2.S COVID-19 vaccine or a placebo. The chain's CDR3 is CASSSFAGSYEQYF. Written as DNA, the CDR3 is TGCGCCAGCAGCTCTTTCGCAGGTTCCTACGAGCAGTACTTC.